A single sample gave rise to the 6 T cell receptor beta chains below, sequenced in a study of T cell clones after liver transplantation. Sequenced by immunoSEQ multiplex PCR; TCRdb stores in-frame clones only, minus some. In the table there are tens of thousands of clones, less than 90% of which are singletons. Sequencing used CD4+ T cells from blood, obtained at the 22-month timepoint. These receptors were collected from a human patient who received a liver transplant. Among the T cells, some may be from the graft donor.

This clone was detected a few times. The chain is built from TRBV7-2 and TRBJ2-5, with TRBD2 identical over 9 bases. The J segment lost 5 bases and the V segment lost 3 bases, leaving 13 bases of the junction unmatched. CDR1 is SGHTA, CDR2 FQGNSA, per germline. This CDR3 is built from 17 residues. The CDR3 spells CASSFDRPLAGNETQYF. CDR3 nucleotide sequence: TGTGCCAGCAGCTTCGACCGCCCGCTAGCGGGAAACGAGACCCAGTACTTC.

This clone was detected once. V gene TRBV6-6 combines with J gene TRBJ2-2, with D possibly called TRBD1 or TRBD2 (5 bases each). Between the trimmed V and J ends, which lost 2 bases and 7 bases, there was a span of 17 bases. CDR1 is MNHNY, CDR2 SVGAGI, per germline (reference sequence). This CDR3 is built from 16 residues. CDR3 nucleotide sequence: TGTGCCAGCAGTTACGAGGGAAGGGGCGCAGGCGGGGAGCTGTTTTTT. Translated: CASSYEGRGAGGELFF.

This clone was detected a few times. The rearrangement joins TRBV9 to TRBJ1-6, with 8 bases aligning to TRBD1. V lost 3 bases to trimming and J lost 3 bases; unmatched junction nucleotides: 2. Per the germline V gene, CDR1 is SGDLS and CDR2 is YYNGEE. The CDR3 extends over 15 amino acids. The CDR3 protein is CASSAGQDYNSPLHF. The CDR3 DNA reads TGTGCCAGCAGCGCGGGACAGGACTATAATTCACCCCTCCACTTT.

The rearrangement links TRBV11-3 to TRBJ2-3; D is possibly TRBD2 (6 bases). Germline assignment: CDR1 SGHNT and CDR2 YENEEA. Trimming left V 5 bases short and J 4 bases short, with 13 bases between. The CDR3 extends over 14 amino acids. Written as DNA, the CDR3 is TGTGCCAGCAGCCCTCGGGGGAGCTCAGATACGCAGTATTTT. Encoded protein: CASSPRGSSDTQYF.

V and J are TRBV19 and TRBJ2-3; D possibly matches TRBD1 or TRBD2 (6 bases each). The CDR3 covers 14 residues. The V end was cut by 7 bases, the J end by 2 bases, with 13 bases between. CDR1 and CDR2 (germline): LNHDA, SQIVND (reference sequence). The CDR3 nucleotides are TGTGCCAGTAAACCTGGGGGGCACACAGATACGCAGTATTTT. Translated: CASKPGGHTDTQYF.

The chain links TRBV9 to TRBJ1-2, with a weak D call TRBD1 (5 bases). The CDR3 has 12 residues. In germline, CDR1 is SGDLS, CDR2 YYNGEE. Trimming stripped 7 bases from V and 8 bases from J, with 15 bases between. In nucleotides, the CDR3 is TGTGCCAGCGGGGGTCAAAGTACGGGCTACACCTTC. Translating it yields CASGGQSTGYTF. Variable domain in full (rest from reference TRBV9 and TRBJ1-2): DSGVTQTPKHLITATGQRVTLRCSPRSGDLSVYWYQQSLDQGLQFLIQYYNGEERAKGNILERFSAQQFPDLHSELNLSSLELGDSALYFCASGGQSTGYTFGSGTRLTVV.